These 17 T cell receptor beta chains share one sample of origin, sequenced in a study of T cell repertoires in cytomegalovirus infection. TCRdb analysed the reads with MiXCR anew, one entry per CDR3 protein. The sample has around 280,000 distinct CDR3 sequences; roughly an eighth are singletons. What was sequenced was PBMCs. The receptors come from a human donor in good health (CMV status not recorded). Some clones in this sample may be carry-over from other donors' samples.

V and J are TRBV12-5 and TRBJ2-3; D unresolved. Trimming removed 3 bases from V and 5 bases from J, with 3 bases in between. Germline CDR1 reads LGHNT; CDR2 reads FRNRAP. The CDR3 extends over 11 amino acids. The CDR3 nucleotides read TGTGCTAGTGGTTTTCTAGATACGCAGTATTTT. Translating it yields CASGFLDTQYF.

The CDR3 coding sequence is TGCGCCAGCAGCCCAGAGGGACGAATTTGGGGCACTGAAGCTTTCTTT. Translating gives CASSPEGRIWGTEAFF. V gene TRBV5-1 combines with J gene TRBJ1-1; D is perhaps TRBD1 (5 bases). V lost 4 bases to trimming and J lost 4 bases, with 20 bases between them. CDR1 and CDR2 from the germline V gene are SGHRS and YFSETQ. The CDR3 has 16 amino acids.

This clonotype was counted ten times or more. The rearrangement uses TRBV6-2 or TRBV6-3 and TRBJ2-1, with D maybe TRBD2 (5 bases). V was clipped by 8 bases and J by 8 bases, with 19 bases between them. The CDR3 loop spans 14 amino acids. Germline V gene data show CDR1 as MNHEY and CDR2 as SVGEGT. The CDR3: CASRPLDSLDEQFF. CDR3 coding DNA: TGTGCCAGCCGCCCCCTGGACTCATTGGATGAGCAGTTCTTC.

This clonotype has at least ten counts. The chain's CDR3 is CAISELPGQGAKGYGYTF. The CDR3 nucleotides read TGTGCCATCAGTGAGTTGCCGGGACAGGGAGCAAAGGGCTATGGCTACACCTTC. The chain employs TRBV10-3 and TRBJ1-2; 9 nucleotides match TRBD1. Looked up from germline, CDR1 is ENHRY and CDR2 is SYGVKD. J lost 4 bases, V lost 1 base, and 13 bases had no gene match. The CDR3 sequence is 18 residues long.

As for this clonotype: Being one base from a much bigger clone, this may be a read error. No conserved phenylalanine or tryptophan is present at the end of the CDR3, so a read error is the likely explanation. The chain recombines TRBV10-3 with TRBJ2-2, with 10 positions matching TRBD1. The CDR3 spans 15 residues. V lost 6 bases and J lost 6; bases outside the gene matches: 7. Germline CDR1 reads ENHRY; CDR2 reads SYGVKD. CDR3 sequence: CAIRTGTGEAGELFC. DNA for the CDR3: TGTGCCATCAGAACCGGGACAGGGGAGGCCGGGGAGCTGTTTTGT.

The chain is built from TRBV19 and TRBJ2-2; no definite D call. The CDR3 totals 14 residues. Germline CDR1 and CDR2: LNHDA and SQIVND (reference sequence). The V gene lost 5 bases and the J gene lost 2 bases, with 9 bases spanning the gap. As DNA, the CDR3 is TGTGCCAGTAGTCAGACGGCTAACACCGGGGAGCTGTTTTTT. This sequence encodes CASSQTANTGELFF. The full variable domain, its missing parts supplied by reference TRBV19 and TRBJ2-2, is DGGITQSPKYLFRKEGQNVTLSCEQNLNHDAMYWYRQDPGQGLRLIYYSQIVNDFQKGDIAEGYSVSREKKESFPLTVTSAQKNPTAFYLCASSQTANTGELFFGEGSRLTVL.

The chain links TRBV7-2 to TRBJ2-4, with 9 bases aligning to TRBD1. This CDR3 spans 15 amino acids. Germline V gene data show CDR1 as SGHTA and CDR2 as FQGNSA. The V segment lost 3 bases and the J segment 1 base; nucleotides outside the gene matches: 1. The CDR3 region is CASSFGQGAKNIQYF. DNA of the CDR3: TGTGCCAGCAGCTTTGGACAGGGGGCCAAAAACATTCAGTACTTC.

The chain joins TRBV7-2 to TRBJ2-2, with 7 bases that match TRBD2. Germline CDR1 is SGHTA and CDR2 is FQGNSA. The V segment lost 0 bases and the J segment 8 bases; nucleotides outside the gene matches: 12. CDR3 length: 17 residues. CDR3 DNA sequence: TGTGCCAGCAGCTTAGCGGGGCCTAGCGGTCTGATAGGGGAGCTGTTTTTT. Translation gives CASSLAGPSGLIGELFF.

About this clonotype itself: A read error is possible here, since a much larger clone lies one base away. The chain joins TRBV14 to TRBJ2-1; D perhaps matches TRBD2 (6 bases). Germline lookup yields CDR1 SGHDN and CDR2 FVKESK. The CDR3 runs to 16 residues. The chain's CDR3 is CASRQGPGRRGDEQFF. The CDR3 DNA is TGTGCCAGCAGGCAAGGCCCGGGACGGCGCGGGGATGAGCAGTTCTTC.

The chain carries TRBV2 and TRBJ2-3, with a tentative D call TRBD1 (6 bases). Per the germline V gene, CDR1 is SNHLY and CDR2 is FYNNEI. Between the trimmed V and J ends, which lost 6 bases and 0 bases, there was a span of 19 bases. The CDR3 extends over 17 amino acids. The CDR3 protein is CASSGIVGGVSTDTQYF. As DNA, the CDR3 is TGTGCCAGCAGCGGGATCGTAGGGGGAGTTAGCACAGATACGCAGTATTTT.

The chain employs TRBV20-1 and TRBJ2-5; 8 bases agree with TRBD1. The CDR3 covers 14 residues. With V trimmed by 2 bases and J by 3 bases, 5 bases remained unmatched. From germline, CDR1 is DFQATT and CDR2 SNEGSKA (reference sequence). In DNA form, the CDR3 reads TGCAGTGCTAGATCTATGGGACAGGAAGAGACCCAGTACTTC. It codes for CSARSMGQEETQYF.

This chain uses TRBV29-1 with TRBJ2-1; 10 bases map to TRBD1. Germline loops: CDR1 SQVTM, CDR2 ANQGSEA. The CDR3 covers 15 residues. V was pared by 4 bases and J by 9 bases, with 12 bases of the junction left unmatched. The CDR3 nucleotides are TGCAGCGTTGCCGAGGGGGGGACAGGGGTGGGTGAGCAGTTCTTC. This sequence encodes CSVAEGGTGVGEQFF.

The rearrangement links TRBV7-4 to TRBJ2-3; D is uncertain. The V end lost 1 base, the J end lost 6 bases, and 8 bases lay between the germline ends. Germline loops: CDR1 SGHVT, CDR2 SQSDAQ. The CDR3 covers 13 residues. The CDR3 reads CASSLDPWDTQYF. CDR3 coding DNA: TGTGCCAGCAGCTTAGACCCCTGGGATACGCAGTATTTT.

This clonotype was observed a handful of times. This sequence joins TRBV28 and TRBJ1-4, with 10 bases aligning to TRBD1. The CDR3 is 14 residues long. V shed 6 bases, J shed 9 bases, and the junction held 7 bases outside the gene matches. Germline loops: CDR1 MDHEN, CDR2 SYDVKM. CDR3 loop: CASSLTGGYKKLFF. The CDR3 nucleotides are TGTGCCAGCAGCCTGACAGGGGGCTATAAAAAACTGTTTTTT.

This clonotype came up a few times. CDR3 sequence (DNA): TGTGCCAGCAGTGAAGTCGGTGTTACGCAGTATTTT. Encoded protein: CASSEVGVTQYF. The chain recombines TRBV2 with TRBJ2-3; D not certain. Germline V gene lookup returns CDR1 SNHLY and CDR2 FYNNEI. The CDR3 is 12 amino acids. The V gene lost 1 base and the J gene lost 8 bases, with 7 bases spanning the gap.

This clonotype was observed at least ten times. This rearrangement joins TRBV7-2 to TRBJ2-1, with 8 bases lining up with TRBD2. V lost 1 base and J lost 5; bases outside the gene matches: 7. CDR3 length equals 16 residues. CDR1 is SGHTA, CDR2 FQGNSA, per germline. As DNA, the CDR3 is TGTGCCAGCAGCTTAGTAAGCCTAGCGGGTGACAATGAGCAGTTCTTC. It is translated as CASSLVSLAGDNEQFF.

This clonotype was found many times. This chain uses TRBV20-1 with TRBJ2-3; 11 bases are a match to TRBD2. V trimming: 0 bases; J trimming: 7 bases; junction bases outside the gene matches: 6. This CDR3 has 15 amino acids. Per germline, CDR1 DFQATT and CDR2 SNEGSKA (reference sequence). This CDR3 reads CSARDSTSGANTQYF. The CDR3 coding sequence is TGCAGTGCTAGAGATTCGACTAGCGGGGCGAATACGCAGTATTTT.